This T cell receptor beta chain was identified during a study of sequential checkpoint blockade in melanoma. This table comes from immunoSEQ multiplex PCR, and its TCRdb copy is limited to in-frame clones, with some not included. The sample holds about 17,000 clones, 70% to 75% seen once. As to treatment: randomized to nivolumab then ipilimumab (arm A) or the reverse (arm B). From thawed PBMCs, live CD3+CD8+ cells negative for CD19 and CD56 were sorted. This clone appeared a single time. J gave up 3 bases and V 4 bases, and 6 bases lay outside the gene matches. In germline, CDR1 is MNHNY, CDR2 SVGAGI (reference sequence). This CDR3 has 15 residues.

Here the sequenced sample was CD8+ T cells sorted from blood (inferred from file names), taken from a patient given nivolumab and ipilimumab in sequence. The J gene is TRBJ1-1, the V gene TRBV6-6; 9 bases are a match to TRBD1. The TCR sequence derives from a human donor with melanoma. The CDR3 is CASSFTGGEYTEAFF. In nucleotides, the CDR3 is TGTGCCAGCAGTTTTACAGGGGGCGAGTACACTGAAGCTTTCTTT.